This T cell receptor beta chain emerged from a study of cytomegalovirus exposure and HLA in healthy donors. Study results and limitations: The HLA-A and HLA-B alleles of most subjects were reportedly predicted accurately from TCR beta sequences. Trimming of TCR beta V- and J-genes showed a link, identified in a later analysis, to a missense DCLRE1C variant.

About this clone: Its antigen is currently unknown.

The ends were cut back, 5 bases at V and 1 base at J, with 8 bases in the middle. Germline V gives CDR1 MNHEY, CDR2 SVGAGI. The CDR3 spans 13 residues. Primers: 60 Vbeta forward and 13 Jbeta reverse. Data came from immunoSEQ multiplex PCR; TCRdb stores just in-frame clones and leaves some out. The sample has tens of thousands of clones, approximately 81% seen once; the top ten hold about 1.2%. The source is a girl aged 2-10 years in good health and CMV-seropositive. The gene calls are TRBV6-5 and TRBJ1-1, with D unresolved. The sample taken for sequencing was PBMCs. The DNA for the CDR3 is TGTGCCAGCAGTCTACTTCAGAACACTGAAGCTTTCTTT. This sequence encodes CASSLLQNTEAFF.